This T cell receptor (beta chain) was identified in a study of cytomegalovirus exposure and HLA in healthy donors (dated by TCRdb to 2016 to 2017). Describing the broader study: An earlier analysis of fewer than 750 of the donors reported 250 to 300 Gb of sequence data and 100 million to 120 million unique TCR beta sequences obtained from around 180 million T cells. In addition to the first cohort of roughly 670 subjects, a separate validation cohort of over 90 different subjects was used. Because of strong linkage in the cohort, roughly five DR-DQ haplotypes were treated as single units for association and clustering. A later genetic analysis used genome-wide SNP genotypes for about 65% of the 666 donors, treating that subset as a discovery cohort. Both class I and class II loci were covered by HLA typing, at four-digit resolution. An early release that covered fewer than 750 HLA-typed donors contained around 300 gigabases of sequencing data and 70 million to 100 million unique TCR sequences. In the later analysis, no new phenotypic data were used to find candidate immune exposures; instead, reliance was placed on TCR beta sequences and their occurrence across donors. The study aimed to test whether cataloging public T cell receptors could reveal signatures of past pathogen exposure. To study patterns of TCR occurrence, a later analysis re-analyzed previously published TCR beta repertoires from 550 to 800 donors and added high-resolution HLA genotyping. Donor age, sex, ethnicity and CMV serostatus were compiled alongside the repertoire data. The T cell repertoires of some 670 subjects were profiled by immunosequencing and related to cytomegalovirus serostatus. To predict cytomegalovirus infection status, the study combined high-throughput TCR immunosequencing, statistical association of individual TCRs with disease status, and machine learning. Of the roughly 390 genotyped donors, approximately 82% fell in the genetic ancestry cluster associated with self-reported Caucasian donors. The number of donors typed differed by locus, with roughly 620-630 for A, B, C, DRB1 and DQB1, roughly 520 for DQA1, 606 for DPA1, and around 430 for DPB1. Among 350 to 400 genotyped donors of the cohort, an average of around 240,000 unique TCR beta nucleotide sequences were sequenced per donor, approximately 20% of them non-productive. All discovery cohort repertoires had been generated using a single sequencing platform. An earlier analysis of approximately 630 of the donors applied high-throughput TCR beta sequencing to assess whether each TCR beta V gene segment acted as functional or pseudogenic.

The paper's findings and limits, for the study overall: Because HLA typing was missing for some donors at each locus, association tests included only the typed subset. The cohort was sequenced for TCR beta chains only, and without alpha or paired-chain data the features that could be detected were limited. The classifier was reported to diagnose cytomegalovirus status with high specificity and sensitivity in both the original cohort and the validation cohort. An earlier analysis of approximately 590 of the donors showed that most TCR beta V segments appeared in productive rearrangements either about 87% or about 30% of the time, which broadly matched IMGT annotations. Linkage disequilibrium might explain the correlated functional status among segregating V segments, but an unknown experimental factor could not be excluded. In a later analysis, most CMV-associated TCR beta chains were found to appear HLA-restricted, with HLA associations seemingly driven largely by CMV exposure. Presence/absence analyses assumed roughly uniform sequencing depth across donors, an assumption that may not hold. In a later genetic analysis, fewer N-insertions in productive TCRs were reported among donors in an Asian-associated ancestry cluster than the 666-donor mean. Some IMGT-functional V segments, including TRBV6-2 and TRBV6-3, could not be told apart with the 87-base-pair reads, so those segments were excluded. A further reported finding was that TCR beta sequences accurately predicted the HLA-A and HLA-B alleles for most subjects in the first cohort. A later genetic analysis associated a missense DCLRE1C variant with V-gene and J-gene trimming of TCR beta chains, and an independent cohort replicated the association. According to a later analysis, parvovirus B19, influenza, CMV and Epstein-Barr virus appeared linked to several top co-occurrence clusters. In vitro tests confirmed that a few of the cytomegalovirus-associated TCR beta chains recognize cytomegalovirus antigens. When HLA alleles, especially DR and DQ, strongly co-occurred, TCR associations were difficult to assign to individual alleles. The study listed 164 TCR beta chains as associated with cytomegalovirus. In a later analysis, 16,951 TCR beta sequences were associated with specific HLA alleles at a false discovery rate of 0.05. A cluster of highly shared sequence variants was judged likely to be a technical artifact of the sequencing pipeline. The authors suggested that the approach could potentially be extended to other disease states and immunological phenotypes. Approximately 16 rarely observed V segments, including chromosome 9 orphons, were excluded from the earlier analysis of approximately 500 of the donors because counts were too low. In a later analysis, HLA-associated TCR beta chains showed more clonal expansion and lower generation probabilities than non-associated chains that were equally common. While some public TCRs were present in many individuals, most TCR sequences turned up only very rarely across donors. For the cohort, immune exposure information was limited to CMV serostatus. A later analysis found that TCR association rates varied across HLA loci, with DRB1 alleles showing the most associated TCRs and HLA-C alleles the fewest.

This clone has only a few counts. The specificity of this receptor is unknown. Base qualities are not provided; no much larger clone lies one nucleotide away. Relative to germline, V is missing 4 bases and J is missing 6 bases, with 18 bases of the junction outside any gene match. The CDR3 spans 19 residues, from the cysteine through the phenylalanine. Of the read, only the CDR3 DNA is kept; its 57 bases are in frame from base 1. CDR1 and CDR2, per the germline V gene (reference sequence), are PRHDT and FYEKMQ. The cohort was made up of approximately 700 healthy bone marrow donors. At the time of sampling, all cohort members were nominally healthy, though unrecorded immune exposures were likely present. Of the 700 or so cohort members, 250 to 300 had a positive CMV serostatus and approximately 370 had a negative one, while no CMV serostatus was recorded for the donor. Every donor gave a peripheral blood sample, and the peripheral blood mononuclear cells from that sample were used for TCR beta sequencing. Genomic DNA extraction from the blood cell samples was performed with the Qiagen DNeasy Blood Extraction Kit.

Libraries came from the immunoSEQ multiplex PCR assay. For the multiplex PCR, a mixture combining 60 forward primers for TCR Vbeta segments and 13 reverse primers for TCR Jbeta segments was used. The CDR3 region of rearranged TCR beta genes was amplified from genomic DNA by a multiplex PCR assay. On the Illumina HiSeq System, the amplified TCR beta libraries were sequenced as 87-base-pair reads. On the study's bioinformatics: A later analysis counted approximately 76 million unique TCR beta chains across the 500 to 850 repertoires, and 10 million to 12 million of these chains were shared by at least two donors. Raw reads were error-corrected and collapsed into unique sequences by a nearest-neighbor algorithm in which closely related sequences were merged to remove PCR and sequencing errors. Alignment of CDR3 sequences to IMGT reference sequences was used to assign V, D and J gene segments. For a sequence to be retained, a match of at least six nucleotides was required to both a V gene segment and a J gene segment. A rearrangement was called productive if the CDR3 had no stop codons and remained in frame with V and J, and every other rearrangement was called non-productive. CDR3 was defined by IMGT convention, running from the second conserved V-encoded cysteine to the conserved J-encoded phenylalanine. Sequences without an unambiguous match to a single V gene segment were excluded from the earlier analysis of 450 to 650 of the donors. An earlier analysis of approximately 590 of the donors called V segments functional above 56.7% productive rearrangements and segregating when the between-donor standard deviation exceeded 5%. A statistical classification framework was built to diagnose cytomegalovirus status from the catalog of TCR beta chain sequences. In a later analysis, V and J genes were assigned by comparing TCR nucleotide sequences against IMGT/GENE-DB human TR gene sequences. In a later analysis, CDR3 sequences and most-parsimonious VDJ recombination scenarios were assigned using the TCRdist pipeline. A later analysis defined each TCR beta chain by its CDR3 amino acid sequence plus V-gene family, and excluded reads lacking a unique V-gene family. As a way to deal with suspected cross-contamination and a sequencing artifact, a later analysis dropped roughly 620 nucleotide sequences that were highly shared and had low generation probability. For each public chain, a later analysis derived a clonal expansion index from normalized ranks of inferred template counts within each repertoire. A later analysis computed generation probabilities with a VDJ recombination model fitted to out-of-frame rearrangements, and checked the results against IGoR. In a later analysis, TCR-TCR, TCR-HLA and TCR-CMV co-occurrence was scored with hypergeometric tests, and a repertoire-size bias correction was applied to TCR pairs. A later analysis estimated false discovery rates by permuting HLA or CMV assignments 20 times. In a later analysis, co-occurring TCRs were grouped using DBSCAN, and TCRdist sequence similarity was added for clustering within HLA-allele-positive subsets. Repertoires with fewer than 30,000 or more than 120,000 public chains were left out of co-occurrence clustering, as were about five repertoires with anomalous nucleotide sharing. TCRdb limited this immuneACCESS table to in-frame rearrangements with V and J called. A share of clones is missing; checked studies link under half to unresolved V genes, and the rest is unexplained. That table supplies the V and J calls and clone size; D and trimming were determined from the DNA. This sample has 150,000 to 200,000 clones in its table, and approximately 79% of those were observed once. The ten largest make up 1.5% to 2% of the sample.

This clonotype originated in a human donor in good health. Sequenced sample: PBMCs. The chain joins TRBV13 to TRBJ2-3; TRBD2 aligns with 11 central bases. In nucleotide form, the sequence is TGTGCCAGCAGCTCCGGGGGGACTAGCGGCACTGACGCTTTGGATACGCAGTATTTT. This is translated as CASSSGGTSGTDALDTQYF.